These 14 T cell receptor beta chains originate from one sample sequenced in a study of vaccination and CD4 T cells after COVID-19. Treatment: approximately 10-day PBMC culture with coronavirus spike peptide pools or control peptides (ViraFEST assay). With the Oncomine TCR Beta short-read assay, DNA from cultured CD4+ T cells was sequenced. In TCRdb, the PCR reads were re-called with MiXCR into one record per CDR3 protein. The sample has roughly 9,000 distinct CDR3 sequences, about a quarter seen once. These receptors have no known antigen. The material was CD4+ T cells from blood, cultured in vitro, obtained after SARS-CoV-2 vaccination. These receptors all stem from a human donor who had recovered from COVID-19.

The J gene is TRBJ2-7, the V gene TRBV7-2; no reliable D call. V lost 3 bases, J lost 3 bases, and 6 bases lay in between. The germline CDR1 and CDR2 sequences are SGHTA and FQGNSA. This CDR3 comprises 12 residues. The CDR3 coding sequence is TGTGCCAGCAGCTTCGCGATCTACGAGCAGTACTTC. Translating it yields CASSFAIYEQYF.

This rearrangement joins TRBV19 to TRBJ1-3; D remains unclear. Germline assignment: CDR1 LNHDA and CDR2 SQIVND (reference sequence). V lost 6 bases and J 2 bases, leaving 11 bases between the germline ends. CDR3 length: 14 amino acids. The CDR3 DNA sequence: TGTGCCAGTAGGAAGATGGTTACTGGAAACACCATATATTTT. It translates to CASRKMVTGNTIYF.

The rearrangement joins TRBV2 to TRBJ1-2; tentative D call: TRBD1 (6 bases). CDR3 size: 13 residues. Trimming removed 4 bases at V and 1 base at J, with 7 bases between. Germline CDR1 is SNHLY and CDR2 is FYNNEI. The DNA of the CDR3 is TGTGCCAGCAGTGGGACAGTTAACTATGGCTACACCTTC. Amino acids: CASSGTVNYGYTF.

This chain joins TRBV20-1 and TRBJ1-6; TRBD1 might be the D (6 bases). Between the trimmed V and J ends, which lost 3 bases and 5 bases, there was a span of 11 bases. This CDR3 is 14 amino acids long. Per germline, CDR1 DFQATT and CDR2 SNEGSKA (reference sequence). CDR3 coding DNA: TGCAGTGCTAGGGATCAGGGGAATAATTCACCCCTCCACTTT. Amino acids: CSARDQGNNSPLHF.

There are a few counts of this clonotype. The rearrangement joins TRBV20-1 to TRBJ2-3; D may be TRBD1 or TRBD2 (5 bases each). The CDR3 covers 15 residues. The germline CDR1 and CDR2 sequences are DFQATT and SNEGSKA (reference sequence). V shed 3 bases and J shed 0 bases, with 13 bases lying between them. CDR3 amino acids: CSASMRGPSTDTQYF. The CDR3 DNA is TGCAGTGCTAGTATGAGGGGCCCTAGCACAGATACGCAGTATTTT.

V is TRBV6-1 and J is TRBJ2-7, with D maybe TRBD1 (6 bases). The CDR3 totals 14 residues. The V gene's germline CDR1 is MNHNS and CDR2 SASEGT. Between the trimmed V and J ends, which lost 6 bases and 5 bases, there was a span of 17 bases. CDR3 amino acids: CASSRTHRAHEQYF. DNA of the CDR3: TGTGCCAGCAGCCGTACTCACAGGGCCCACGAGCAGTACTTC.

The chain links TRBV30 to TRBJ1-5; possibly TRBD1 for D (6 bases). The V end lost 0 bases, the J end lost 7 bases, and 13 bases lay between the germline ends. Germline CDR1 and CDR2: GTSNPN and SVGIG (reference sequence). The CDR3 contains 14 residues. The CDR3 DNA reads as TGTGCCTGGAGTGTACAAGGGGGTGGGCAGCCCCAGCATTTT. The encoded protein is CAWSVQGGGQPQHF.

CDR3: CASSLTFGETQYF. CDR3 nucleotide sequence: TGTGCCAGCTCCCTAACCTTCGGGGAGACCCAGTACTTC. The genes are TRBV18 and TRBJ2-5; D gene uncertain. The V gene's germline CDR1 is KGHSH and CDR2 LQKENI. The CDR3 loop spans 13 amino acids. Trimming took 6 bases from V and 5 from J, leaving 13 bases between them. Drawing the rest from reference TRBV18 and TRBJ2-5, the complete variable domain is NAGVMQNPRHLVRRRGQEARLRCSPMKGHSHVYWYRQLPEEGLKFMVYLQKENIIDESGMPKERFSAEFPKEGPSILRIQQVVRGDSAAYFCASSLTFGETQYFGPGTRLLVL.

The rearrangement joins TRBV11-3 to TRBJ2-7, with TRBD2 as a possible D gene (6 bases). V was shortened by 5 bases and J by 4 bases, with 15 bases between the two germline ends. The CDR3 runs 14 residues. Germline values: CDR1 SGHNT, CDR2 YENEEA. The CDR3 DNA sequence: TGTGCCAGCAGCCAAGGGCCGGGGGTTTACGAGCAGTACTTC. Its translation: CASSQGPGVYEQYF.

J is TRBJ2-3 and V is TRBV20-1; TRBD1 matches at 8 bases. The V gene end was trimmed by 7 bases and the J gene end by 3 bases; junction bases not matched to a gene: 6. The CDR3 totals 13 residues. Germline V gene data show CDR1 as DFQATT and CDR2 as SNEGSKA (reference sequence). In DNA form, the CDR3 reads TGCAGTGGACCCCAGGGGGCAACAGATACGCAGTATTTT. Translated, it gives CSGPQGATDTQYF.

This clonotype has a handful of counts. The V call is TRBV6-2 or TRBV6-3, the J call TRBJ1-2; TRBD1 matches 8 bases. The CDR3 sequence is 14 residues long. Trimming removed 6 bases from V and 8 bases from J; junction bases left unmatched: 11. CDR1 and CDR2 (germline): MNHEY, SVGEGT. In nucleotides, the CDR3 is TGTGCCAGCAGCCAGAACAGGGGGACTGACGGCTACACCTTC. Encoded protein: CASSQNRGTDGYTF.

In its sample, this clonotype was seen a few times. CDR3 loop: CASTHPGGNYGYTF. DNA for the CDR3: TGTGCCAGCACCCACCCCGGGGGGAACTATGGCTACACCTTC. The V gene is TRBV6-1, the J gene TRBJ1-2, with a tentative D call TRBD1 (5 bases). The V end lost 7 bases, the J end lost 2 bases, and 14 bases lay between the germline ends. CDR3 size: 14 residues. CDR1 is MNHNS, CDR2 SASEGT, per germline.

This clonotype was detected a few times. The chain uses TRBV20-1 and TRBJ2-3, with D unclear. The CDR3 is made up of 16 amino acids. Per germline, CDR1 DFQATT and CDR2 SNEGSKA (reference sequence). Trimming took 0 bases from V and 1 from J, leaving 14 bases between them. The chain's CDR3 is CSARDYAKGGTDTQYF. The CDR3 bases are TGCAGTGCTAGAGACTACGCCAAGGGTGGCACAGATACGCAGTATTTT.

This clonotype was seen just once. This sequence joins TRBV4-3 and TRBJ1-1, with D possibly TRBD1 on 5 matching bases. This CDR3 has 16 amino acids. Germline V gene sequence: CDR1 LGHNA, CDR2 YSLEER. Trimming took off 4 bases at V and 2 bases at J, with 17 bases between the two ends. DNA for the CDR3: TGCGCCAGCAGCCGGATGGGACGGGGGGGAAACACTGAAGCTTTCTTT. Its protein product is CASSRMGRGGNTEAFF.